This T cell receptor beta chain was recovered during a study of tumor and adjacent non-tumor tissue in lung cancer. Study at large: Aged roughly 31 to 76 years, patients included nine to ten men and roughly 5 women with stage I to III disease.

No cell sorting was done before RNA was extracted from the tissue. Distant lung tissue was collected more than 3 cm away from the tumor edge. A modified ARM-PCR protocol with three rounds of nested PCR amplified TCRbeta. Using its own MiXCR run on the multiplex PCR reads, TCRdb lists one record per CDR3 protein. The repertoire holds approximately 100,000 distinct CDR3 sequences, with roughly 60% as singletons. Deletions cut 0 bases from V and 11 bases from J, with 13 bases between. The germline gives CDR1 MNHEY, CDR2 SVGEGT. The CDR3 covers 13 residues. Input material: distant non-tumor lung tissue. The TCR originated in a man aged 30 to 39 with non-small cell lung cancer. The chain employs TRBV6-2 or TRBV6-3 and TRBJ2-5; D gene uncertain. The CDR3 nucleotides are TGTGCCAGCAGTTACTCCGGGCAAGAGATTCAGTACTTC. Residues: CASSYSGQEIQYF.